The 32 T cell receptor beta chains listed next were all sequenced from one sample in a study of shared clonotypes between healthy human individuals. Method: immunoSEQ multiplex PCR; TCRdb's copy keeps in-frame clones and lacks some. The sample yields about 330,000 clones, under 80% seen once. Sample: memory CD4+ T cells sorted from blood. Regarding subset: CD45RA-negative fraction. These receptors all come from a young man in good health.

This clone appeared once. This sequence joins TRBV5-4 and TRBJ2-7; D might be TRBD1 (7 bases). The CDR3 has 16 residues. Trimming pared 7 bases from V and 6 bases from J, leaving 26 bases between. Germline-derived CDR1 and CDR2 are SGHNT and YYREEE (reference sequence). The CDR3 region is CASRRGQSAGMTEQYF. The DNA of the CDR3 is TGTGCCAGCCGGAGGGGGCAGTCTGCCGGGATGACCGAGCAGTACTTC.

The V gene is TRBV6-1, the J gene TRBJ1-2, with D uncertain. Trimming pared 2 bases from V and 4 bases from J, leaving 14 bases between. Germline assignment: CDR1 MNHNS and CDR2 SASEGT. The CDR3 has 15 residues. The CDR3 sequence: CASSEKGRRTYGYTF. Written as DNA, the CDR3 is TGTGCCAGCAGTGAAAAGGGTCGGAGGACCTATGGCTACACCTTC.

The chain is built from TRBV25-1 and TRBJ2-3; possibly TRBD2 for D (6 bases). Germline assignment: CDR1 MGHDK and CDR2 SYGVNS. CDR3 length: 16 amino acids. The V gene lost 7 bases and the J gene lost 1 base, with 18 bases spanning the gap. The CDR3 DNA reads TGTGCCAGCAAGAGAGTGGGGGGATGGGGCACAGATACGCAGTATTTT. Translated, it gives CASKRVGGWGTDTQYF.

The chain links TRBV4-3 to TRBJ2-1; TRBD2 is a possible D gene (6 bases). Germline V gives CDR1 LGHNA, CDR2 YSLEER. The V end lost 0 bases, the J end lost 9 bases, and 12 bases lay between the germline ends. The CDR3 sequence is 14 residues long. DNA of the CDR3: TGCGCCAGCAGCCAAGATACAGTGGGGGGTGAGCAGTTCTTC. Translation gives CASSQDTVGGEQFF.

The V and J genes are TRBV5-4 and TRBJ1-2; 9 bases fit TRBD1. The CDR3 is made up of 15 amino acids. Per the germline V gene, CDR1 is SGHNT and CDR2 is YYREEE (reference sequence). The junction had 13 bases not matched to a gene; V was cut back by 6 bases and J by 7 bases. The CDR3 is CASKDRQGGGGGYTF. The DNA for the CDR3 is TGTGCCAGCAAGGACAGACAGGGGGGAGGCGGTGGCTACACCTTC. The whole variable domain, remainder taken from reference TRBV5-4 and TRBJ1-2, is ETGVTQSPTHLIKTRGQQVTLRCSSQSGHNTVSWYQQALGQGPQFIFQYYREEENGRGNFPPRFSGLQFPNYSSELNVNALELDDSALYLCASKDRQGGGGGYTFGSGTRLTVV.

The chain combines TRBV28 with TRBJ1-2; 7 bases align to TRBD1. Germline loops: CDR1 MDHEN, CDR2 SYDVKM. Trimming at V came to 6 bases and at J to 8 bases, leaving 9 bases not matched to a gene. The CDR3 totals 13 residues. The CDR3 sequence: CASRRPQGWGYTF. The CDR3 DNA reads TGTGCCAGCAGGCGACCACAGGGGTGGGGCTACACCTTC.

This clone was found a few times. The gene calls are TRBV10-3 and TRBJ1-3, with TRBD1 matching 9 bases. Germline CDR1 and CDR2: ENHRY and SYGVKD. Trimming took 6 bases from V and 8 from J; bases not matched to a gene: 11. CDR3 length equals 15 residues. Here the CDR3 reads CAISLASDRGDTIYF. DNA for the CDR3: TGTGCCATCAGCCTCGCCTCGGACAGGGGTGACACCATATATTTT.

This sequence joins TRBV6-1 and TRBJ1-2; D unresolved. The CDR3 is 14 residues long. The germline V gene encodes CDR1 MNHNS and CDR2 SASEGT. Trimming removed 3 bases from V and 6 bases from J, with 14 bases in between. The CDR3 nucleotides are TGTGCCAGCAGTGATAGGTCAGGCCGGGATGGCTACACCTTC. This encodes CASSDRSGRDGYTF.

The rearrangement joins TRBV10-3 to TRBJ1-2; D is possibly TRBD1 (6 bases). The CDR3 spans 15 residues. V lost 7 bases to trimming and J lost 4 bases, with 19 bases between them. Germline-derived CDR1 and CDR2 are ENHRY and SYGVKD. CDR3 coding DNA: TGTGCCATCAAGGAAGGTCCGGGGGCCGCCTATGGCTACACCTTC. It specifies CAIKEGPGAAYGYTF.

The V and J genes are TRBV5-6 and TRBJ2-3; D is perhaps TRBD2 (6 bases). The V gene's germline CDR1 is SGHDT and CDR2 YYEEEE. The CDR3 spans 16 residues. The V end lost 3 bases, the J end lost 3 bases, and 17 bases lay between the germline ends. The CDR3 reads CASSSGRRVRTDTQYF. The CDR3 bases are TGTGCCAGCAGCTCTGGAAGGAGGGTTAGGACAGATACGCAGTATTTT.

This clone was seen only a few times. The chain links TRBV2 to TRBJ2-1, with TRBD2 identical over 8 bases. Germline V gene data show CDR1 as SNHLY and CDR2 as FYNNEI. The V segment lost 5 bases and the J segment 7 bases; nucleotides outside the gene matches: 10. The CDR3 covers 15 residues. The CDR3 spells CASSQTSGFVNEQFF. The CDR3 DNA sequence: TGTGCCAGCAGTCAAACTAGCGGATTTGTGAATGAGCAGTTCTTC.

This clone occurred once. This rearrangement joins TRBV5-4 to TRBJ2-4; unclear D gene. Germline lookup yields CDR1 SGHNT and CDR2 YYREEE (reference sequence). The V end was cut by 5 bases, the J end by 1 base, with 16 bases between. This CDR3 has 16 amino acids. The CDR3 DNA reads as TGTGCCAGCAGTTCTGACCCAGGCCGTGCCAAAAACATTCAGTACTTC. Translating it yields CASSSDPGRAKNIQYF.

In DNA, the CDR3 is TGTGCCAGCAGGATTAGCGGGAGTTGGAATGAGCAGTTCTTC. Translated, it gives CASRISGSWNEQFF. This rearrangement joins TRBV6-1 to TRBJ2-1, with 9 bases fitting TRBD2. This CDR3 has 14 amino acids. J gave up 7 bases and V 6 bases, and 7 bases lay outside the gene matches. Looked up from germline, CDR1 is MNHNS and CDR2 is SASEGT.

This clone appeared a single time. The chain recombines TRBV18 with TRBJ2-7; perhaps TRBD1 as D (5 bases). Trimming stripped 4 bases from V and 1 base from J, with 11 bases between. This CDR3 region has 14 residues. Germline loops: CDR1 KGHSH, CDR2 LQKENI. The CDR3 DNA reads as TGTGCCAGCTCACGTGACCAGGGTTCCTACGAGCAGTACTTC. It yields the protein CASSRDQGSYEQYF.

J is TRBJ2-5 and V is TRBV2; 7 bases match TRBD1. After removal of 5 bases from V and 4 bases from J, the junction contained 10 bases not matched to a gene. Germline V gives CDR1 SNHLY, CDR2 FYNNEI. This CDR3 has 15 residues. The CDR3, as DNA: TGTGCCAGCAGTCTTCGACAGGGCACACTAGAGACCCAGTACTTC. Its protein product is CASSLRQGTLETQYF.

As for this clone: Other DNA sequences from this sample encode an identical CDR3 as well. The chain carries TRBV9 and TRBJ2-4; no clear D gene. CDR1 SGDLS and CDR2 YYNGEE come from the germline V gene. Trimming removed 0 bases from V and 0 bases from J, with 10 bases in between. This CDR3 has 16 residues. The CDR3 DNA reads TGTGCCAGCAGCGTAGGGCGGACCCTAGCCAAAAACATTCAGTACTTC. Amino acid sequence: CASSVGRTLAKNIQYF.

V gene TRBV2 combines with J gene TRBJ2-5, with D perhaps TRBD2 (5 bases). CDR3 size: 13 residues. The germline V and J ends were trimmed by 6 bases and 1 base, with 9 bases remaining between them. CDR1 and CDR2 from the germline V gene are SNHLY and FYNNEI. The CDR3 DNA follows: TGTGCCAGCAGGGACGGACTCCAAGAGACCCAGTACTTC. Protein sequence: CASRDGLQETQYF.

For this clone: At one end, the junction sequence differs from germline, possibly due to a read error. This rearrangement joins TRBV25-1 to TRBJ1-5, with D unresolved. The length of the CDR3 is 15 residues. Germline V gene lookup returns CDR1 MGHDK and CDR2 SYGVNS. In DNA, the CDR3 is TGTGCCAGCAGTACTAATGGAAATAGCAATCAGCTCCAGCATTTT. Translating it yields CASSTNGNSNQLQHF.

This CDR3 reads CATESLRGYTF. As DNA, the CDR3 is TGTGCCACCGAATCTCTACGAGGCTACACCTTC. The chain is built from TRBV6-5 and TRBJ1-2; D uncertain. CDR3 size: 11 residues. V lost 10 bases and J 8 bases, leaving 14 bases between the germline ends. Per germline, CDR1 MNHEY and CDR2 SVGAGI.

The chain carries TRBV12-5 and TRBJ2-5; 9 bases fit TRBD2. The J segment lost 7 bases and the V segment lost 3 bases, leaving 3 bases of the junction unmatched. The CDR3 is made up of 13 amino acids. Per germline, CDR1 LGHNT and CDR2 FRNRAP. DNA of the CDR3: TGTGCTAGTGGTTTTTTACTAGCGGGGACCCAGTACTTC. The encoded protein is CASGFLLAGTQYF.

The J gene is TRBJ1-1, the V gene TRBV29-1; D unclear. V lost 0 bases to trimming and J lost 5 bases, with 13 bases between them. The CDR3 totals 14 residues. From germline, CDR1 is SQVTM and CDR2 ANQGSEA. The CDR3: CSVEDLTRGTEAFF. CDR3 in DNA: TGCAGCGTTGAAGATCTTACCCGGGGTACTGAAGCTTTCTTT.

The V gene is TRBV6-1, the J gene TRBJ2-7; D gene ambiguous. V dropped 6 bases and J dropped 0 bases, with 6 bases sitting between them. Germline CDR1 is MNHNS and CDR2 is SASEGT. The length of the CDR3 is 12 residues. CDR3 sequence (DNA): TGTGCCAGCAGGCTAAGCTCCTACGAGCAGTACTTC. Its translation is CASRLSSYEQYF.

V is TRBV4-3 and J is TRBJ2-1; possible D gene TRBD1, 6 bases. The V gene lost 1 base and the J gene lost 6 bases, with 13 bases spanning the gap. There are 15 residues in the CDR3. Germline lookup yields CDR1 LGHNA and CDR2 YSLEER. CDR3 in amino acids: CASSQGWGRGNEQFF. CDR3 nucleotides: TGCGCCAGCAGCCAAGGGTGGGGCAGGGGCAATGAGCAGTTCTTC.

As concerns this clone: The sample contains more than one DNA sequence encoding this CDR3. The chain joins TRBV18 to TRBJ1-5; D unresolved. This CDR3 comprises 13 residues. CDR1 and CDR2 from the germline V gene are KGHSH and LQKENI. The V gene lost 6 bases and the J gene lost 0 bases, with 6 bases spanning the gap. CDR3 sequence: CASSPGSNQPQHF. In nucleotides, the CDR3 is TGTGCCAGCTCTCCTGGTAGCAATCAGCCCCAGCATTTT.

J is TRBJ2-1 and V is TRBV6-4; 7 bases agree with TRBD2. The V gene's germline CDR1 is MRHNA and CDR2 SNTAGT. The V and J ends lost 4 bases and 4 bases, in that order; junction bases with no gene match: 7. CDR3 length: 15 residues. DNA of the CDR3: TGTGCCAGCAGTGGGGGGGAGGGGAGATACAATGAGCAGTTCTTC. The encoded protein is CASSGGEGRYNEQFF.

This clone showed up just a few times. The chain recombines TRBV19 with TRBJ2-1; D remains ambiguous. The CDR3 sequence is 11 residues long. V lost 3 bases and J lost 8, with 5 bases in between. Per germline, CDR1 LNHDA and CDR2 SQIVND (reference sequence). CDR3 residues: CASSIFHEQFF. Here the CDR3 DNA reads TGTGCCAGTAGTATTTTCCATGAGCAGTTCTTC.

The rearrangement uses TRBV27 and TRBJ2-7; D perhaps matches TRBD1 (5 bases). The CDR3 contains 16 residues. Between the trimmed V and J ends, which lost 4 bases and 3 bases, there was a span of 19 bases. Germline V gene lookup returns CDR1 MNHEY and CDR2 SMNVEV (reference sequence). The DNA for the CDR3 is TGTGCCAGCAGTTACGACCCCTCAGGGATGGGCTACGAGCAGTACTTC. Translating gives CASSYDPSGMGYEQYF.

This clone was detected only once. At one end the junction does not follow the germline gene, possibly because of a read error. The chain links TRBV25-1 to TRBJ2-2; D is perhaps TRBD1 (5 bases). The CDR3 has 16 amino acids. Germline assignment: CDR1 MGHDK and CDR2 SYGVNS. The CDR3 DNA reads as TGTGCCAGCAGTGAATTTGGGCAGGGTAACACCGAGGAGCTGTTTTTT. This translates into CASSEFGQGNTEELFF.

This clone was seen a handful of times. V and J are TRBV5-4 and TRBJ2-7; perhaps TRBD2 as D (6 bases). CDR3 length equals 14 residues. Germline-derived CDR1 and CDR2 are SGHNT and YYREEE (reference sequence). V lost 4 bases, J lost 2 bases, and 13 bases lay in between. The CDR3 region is CASSRGTSTYEQYF. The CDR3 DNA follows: TGTGCCAGCAGCCGCGGGACCTCGACCTACGAGCAGTACTTC.

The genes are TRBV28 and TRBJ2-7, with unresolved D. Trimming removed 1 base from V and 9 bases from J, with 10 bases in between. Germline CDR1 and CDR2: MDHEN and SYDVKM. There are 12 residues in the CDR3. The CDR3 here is CASSLSYMGQYF. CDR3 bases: TGTGCCAGCAGTTTATCTTATATGGGGCAGTACTTC.

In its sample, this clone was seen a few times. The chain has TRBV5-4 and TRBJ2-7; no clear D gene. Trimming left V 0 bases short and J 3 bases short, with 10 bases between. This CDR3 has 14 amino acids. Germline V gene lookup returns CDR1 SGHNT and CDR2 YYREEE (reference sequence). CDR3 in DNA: TGTGCCAGCAGCTTGGGGACGGACGGCTACGAGCAGTACTTC. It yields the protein CASSLGTDGYEQYF.

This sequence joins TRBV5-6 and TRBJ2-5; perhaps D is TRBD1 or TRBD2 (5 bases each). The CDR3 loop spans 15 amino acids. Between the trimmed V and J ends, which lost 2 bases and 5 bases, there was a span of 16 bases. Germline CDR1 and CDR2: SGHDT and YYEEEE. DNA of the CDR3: TGTGCCAGCAGCTTACCCGGGACGAGTGCGGAGACCCAGTACTTC. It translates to CASSLPGTSAETQYF.